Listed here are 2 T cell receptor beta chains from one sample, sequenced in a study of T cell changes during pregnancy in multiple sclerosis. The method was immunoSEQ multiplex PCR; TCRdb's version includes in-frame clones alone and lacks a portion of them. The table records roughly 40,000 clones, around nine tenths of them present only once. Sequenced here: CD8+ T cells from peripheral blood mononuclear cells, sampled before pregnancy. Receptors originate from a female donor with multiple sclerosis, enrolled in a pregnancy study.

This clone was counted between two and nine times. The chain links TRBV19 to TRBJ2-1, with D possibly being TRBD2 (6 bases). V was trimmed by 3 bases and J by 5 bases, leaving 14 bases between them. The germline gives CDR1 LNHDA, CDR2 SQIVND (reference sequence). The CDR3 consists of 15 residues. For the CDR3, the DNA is TGTGCCAGTAGTATCATGGGACTTGACCACAATGAGCAGTTCTTC. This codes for CASSIMGLDHNEQFF.

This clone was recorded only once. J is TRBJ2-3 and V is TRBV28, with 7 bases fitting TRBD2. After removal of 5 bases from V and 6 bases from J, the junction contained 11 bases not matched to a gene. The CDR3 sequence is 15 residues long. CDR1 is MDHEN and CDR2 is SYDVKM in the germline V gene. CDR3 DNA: TGTGCCAGCAGTCCCATCGGCGGGAGTGGGGATACGCAGTATTTT. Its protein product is CASSPIGGSGDTQYF. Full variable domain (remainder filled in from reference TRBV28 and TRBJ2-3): DVKVTQSSRYLVKRTGEKVFLECVQDMDHENMFWYRQDPGLGLRLIYFSYDVKMKEKGDIPEGYSVSREKKERFSLILESASTNQTSMYLCASSPIGGSGDTQYFGPGTRLTVL.